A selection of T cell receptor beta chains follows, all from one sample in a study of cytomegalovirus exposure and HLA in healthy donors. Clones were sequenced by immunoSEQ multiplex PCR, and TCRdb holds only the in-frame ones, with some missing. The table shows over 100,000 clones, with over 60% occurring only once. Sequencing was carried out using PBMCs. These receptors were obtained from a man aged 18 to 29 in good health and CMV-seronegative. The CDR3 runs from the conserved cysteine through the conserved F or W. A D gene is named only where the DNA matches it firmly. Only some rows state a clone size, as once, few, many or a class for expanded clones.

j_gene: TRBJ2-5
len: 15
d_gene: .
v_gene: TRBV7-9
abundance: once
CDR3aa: CASSSGQPGQETQYF
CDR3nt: TGTGCCAGCAGCTCCGGACAGCCCGGTCAAGAGACCCAGTACTTC

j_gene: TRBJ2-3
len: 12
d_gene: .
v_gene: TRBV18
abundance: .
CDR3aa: CASSPAGDTQYF
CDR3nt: TGTGCCAGCTCACCGGCAGGAGATACGCAGTATTTT

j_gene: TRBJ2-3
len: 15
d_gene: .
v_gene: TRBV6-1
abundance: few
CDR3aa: CASLFLAGSTDTQYF
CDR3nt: TGTGCCAGCCTCTTTTTGGCAGGGAGCACAGATACGCAGTATTTT

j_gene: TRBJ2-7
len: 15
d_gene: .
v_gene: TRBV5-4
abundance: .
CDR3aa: CASSSKGQGISEQYF
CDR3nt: TGTGCCAGCAGCTCCAAAGGCCAGGGGATAAGCGAGCAGTACTTC

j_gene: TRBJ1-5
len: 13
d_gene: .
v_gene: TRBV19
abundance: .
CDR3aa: CASSIVGGQPQHF
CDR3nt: TGTGCCAGTAGTATAGTAGGGGGTCAGCCCCAGCATTTT

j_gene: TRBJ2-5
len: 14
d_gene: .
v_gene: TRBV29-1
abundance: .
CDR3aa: CSVEKGSGRETQYF
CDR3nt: TGCAGCGTTGAAAAGGGAAGCGGACGGGAGACCCAGTACTTC

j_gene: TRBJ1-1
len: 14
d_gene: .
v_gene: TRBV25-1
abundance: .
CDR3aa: CASSGRTVIEGAFF
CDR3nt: TGTGCCAGCAGTGGCCGGACAGTAATTGAGGGAGCTTTCTTT

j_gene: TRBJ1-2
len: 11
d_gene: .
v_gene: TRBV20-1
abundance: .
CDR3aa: CSARPDYGYTF
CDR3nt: TGCAGTGCTAGACCAGACTATGGCTACACCTTC

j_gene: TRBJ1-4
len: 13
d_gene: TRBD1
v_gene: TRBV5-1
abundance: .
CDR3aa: CASSSTGDEKLFF
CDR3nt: TGCGCCAGCAGCTCAACAGGGGATGAAAAACTGTTTTTT

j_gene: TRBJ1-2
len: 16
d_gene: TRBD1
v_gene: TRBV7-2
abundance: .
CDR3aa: CASSTMTGGQGSGYTF
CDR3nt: TGTGCCAGCAGCACTATGACGGGGGGACAGGGAAGCGGCTACACCTTC

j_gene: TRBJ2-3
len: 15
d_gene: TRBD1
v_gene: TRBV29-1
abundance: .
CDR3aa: CSVGPTGGSTDTQYF
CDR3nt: TGCAGCGTTGGACCCACAGGGGGAAGCACAGATACGCAGTATTTT

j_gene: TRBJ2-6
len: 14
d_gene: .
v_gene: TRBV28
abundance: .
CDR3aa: CASSFPGGANVLTF
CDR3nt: TGTGCCAGCAGTTTTCCCGGTGGGGCCAACGTCCTGACTTTC

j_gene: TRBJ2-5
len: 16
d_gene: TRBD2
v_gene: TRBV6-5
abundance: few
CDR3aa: CASSYRLAGTQETQYF
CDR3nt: TGTGCCAGCAGTTATAGGCTAGCGGGGACCCAAGAGACCCAGTACTTC

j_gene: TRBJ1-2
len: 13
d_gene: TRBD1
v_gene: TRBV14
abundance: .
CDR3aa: CASSKTGNYGYTF
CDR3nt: TGTGCCAGCAGCAAGACAGGGAACTATGGCTACACCTTC

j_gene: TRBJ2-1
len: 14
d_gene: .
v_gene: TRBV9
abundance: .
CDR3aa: CASSVRGSRNEQFF
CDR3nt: TGTGCCAGCAGCGTCAGAGGATCTCGGAATGAGCAGTTCTTC

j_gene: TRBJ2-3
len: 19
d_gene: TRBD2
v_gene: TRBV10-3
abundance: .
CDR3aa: CAIRVLVGLDYQQVDTQYF
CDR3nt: TGTGCCATCAGAGTACTCGTTGGACTAGACTATCAGCAGGTTGATACGCAGTATTTT

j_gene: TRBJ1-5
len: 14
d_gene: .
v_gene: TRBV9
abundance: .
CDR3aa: CASSQGGGNQPQHF
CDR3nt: TGTGCCAGCAGCCAAGGGGGGGGAAATCAGCCCCAGCATTTT

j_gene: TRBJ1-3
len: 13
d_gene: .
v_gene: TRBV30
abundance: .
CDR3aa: CAWSGGSGNTIYF
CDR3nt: TGTGCCTGGTCGGGGGGCTCTGGAAACACCATATATTTT

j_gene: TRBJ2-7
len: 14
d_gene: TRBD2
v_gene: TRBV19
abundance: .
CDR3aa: CASSAGGGRYEQYF
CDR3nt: TGTGCCAGTAGTGCCGGCGGGGGGAGGTACGAGCAGTACTTC

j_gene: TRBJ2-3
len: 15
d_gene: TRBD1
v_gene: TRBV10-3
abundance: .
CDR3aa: CAIRGTGAGSDTQYF
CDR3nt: TGTGCCATCAGGGGGACAGGGGCAGGATCAGATACGCAGTATTTT

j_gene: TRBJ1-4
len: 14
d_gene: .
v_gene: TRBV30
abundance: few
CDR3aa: CAWSDGRVNEKLFF
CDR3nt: TGTGCCTGGAGCGATGGGAGGGTTAATGAAAAACTGTTTTTT

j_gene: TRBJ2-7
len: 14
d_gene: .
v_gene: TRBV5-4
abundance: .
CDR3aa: CASSLHSSPYEQYF
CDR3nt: TGTGCCAGCAGCTTGCATTCTAGCCCCTACGAGCAGTACTTC

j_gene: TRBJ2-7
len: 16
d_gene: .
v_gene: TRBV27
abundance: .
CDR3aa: CASSSASGQPSYEQYF
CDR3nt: TGTGCCAGCAGTTCTGCAAGCGGACAGCCATCCTACGAGCAGTACTTC

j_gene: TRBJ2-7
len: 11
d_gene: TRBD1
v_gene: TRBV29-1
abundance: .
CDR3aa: CSADRGNEQYF
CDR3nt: TGCAGCGCAGACAGGGGGAACGAGCAGTACTTC

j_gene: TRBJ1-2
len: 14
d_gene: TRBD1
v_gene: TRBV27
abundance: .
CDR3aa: CASRLTGQVDGYPF
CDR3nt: TGTGCCAGCAGGCTAACCGGACAGGTTGATGGCTACCCCTTC

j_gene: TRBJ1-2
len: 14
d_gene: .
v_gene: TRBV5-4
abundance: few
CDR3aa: CASSLPGGHYGYTF
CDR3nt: TGTGCCAGCAGCTTGCCCGGGGGGCACTATGGCTACACCTTC

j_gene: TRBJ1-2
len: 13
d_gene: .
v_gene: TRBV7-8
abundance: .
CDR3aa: CASSQDRQYGYTF
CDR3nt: TGTGCCAGCAGCCAAGACAGACAATATGGCTACACCTTC

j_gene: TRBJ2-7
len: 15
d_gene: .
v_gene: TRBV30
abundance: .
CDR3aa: CATSRRGKSSYEQYF
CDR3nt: TGTGCCACATCTCGACGGGGAAAGAGCTCCTACGAGCAGTACTTC

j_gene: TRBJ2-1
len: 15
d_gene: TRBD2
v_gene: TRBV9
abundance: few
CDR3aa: CASSGSGGKNNEQFF
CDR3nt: TGTGCCAGCAGCGGGTCGGGAGGCAAAAACAATGAGCAGTTCTTC

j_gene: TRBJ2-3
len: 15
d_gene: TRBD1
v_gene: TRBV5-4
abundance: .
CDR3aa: CASSPDRAGPDTQYF
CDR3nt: TGTGCCAGCAGCCCGGACAGGGCGGGTCCAGATACGCAGTATTTT

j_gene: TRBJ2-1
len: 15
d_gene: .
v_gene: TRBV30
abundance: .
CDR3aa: CAWTPLGKQDNEQFF
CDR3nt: TGTGCCTGGACTCCATTAGGTAAACAGGACAATGAGCAGTTCTTC

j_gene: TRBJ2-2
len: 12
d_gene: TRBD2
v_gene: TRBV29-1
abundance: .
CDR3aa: CSVGRKTGELFF
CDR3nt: TGCAGCGTCGGGAGGAAGACCGGGGAGCTGTTTTTT